These 31 T cell receptor beta chains originate from one sample sequenced in a study of blood T cell repertoires in COVID-19. Here immunoSEQ multiplex PCR was the method, and the copy in TCRdb shows in-frame clones only, minus some. Of 200,000 to 250,000 clones in the sample, 80% to 85% were seen once. Sample: peripheral blood. These receptors all come from a man aged 30 to 45 with active or convalescent COVID-19.

The chain uses TRBV6-5 and TRBJ1-2; possibly TRBD1 for D (6 bases). Trimming left V 6 bases short and J 0 bases short, with 14 bases between. Germline loops: CDR1 MNHEY, CDR2 SVGAGI. The CDR3 totals 15 residues. CDR3 coding DNA: TGTGCCAGCAGGGCGACGGGGGGCACTAACTATGGCTACACCTTC. This encodes CASRATGGTNYGYTF.

This chain connects TRBV11-1 to TRBJ2-1; tentative D call: TRBD2 (5 bases). The CDR3 contains 14 residues. The germline gives CDR1 SGHAT, CDR2 FQDESV (reference sequence). V lost 5 bases and J lost 5, with 13 bases in between. CDR3 DNA sequence: TGTGCCAGCAGCCTCCAACTAGGACACAATGAGCAGTTCTTC. This encodes CASSLQLGHNEQFF.

The rearrangement joins TRBV2 to TRBJ1-6; the D is unclear. The CDR3 runs to 15 residues. CDR1 is SNHLY and CDR2 is FYNNEI in the germline V gene. V lost 7 bases, J lost 0 bases, and 10 bases lay in between. The CDR3 region is CASIGGSSYNSPLHF. In DNA, the CDR3 is TGTGCCAGCATAGGTGGGAGCTCCTATAATTCACCCCTCCACTTT. Full variable domain (remainder filled in from reference TRBV2 and TRBJ1-6): EPEVTQTPSHQVTQMGQEVILRCVPISNHLYFYWYRQILGQKVEFLVSFYNNEISEKSEIFDDQFSVERPDGSNFTLKIRSTKLEDSAMYFCASIGGSSYNSPLHFGNGTRLTVT.

The chain is built from TRBV7-8 and TRBJ2-3; D gene uncertain. The ends were cut back, 5 bases at V and 6 bases at J, with 21 bases in the middle. The CDR3 totals 16 residues. Germline CDR1 SGHVS, CDR2 FQNEAQ. CDR3 residues: CASSTQVLRWWDTQYF. The CDR3 DNA follows: TGTGCCAGCAGCACCCAAGTACTCCGGTGGTGGGATACGCAGTATTTT.

The rearrangement links TRBV4-1 to TRBJ1-6, with D possibly being TRBD1 (6 bases). V shed 0 bases and J shed 7 bases, with 13 bases lying between them. The V gene's germline CDR1 is MGHRA and CDR2 YSYEKL. The CDR3 is 16 residues long. The CDR3 reads CASSQDLQGPNSPLHF. The DNA for the CDR3 is TGCGCCAGCAGCCAAGACTTACAGGGCCCAAATTCACCCCTCCACTTT.

This clone was recorded once. The CDR3 DNA follows: TGTGCCAGCAGTTTGGCCGTTGGGCAATACGAGCAGTACTTC. Translation gives CASSLAVGQYEQYF. The chain uses TRBV28 and TRBJ2-7; D remains unclear. Trimming pared 3 bases from V and 4 bases from J, leaving 13 bases between. The CDR3 sequence is 14 residues long. The germline V gene has CDR1 MDHEN and CDR2 SYDVKM.

The J gene is TRBJ2-5, the V gene TRBV7-9; the match to TRBD1 covers 12 bases. CDR1 is SEHNR and CDR2 is FQNEAQ in the germline V gene (reference sequence). CDR3 size: 18 residues. The trim removed 5 bases at V and 5 bases at J, leaving 15 bases unmatched. The DNA for the CDR3 is TGTGCCAGCAGCCGAGATGTAACGGGACAGGGGGCTTTGGAGACCCAGTACTTC. Its protein product is CASSRDVTGQGALETQYF.

The CDR3 loop reads CASSKVRQGAEQYF. The CDR3 DNA sequence: TGTGCCAGCAGCAAAGTAAGACAGGGGGCCGAGCAGTACTTC. The chain has TRBV21-1 and TRBJ2-7; the listed D gene, TRBD1, was not tested against the DNA. TRBV21-1 is an annotated pseudogene. The CDR3 covers 14 residues.

The rearrangement uses TRBV29-1 and TRBJ1-2; D gene ambiguous. Germline V gives CDR1 SQVTM, CDR2 ANQGSEA. V lost 0 bases, J lost 1 base, and 15 bases lay in between. The CDR3 consists of 16 residues. The CDR3 protein is CSVEDLRGEFNYGYTF. Written as DNA, the CDR3 is TGCAGCGTTGAAGATCTTCGCGGGGAGTTTAACTATGGCTACACCTTC.

V and J are TRBV5-4 and TRBJ2-5; TRBD1 might be the D (5 bases). CDR1 and CDR2 from the germline V gene are SGHNT and YYREEE (reference sequence). The CDR3 loop spans 15 amino acids. V was trimmed by 4 bases and J by 1 base, leaving 14 bases between them. The CDR3 DNA sequence: TGTGCCAGCAGCCTCAGGGCACCGAGCCAAGAGACCCAGTACTTC. It is translated as CASSLRAPSQETQYF.

This chain connects TRBV20-1 to TRBJ2-7; 9 bases are a match to TRBD2. With 3 bases clipped from V and 6 bases from J, the junction kept 3 bases outside the gene matches. Germline CDR1 is DFQATT and CDR2 is SNEGSKA (reference sequence). The CDR3 runs to 12 residues. CDR3 region: CSASRLAVEQYF. CDR3 in DNA: TGCAGTGCTAGTCGACTAGCGGTCGAGCAGTACTTC.

The chain carries TRBV28 and TRBJ2-1; D unresolved. Germline CDR1 and CDR2: MDHEN and SYDVKM. Trimming stripped 7 bases from V and 8 bases from J, with 18 bases between. This CDR3 has 14 amino acids. The CDR3 protein is CASTTPVGPHEQFF. The CDR3 DNA sequence: TGTGCCAGCACCACTCCTGTGGGCCCCCATGAGCAGTTCTTC.

The V gene is TRBV4-3, the J gene TRBJ1-1; TRBD1 aligns across 7 bases. The CDR3 has 13 residues. V lost 3 bases to trimming and J lost 6 bases; unmatched junction nucleotides: 4. Germline V gives CDR1 LGHNA, CDR2 YSLEER. DNA for the CDR3: TGCGCCAGCAGCCAGACTCAGGGGGCTGAAGCTTTCTTT. This sequence encodes CASSQTQGAEAFF.

This clone is a singleton in its sample. This sequence joins TRBV18 and TRBJ1-1; TRBD1 aligns across 8 bases. The CDR3 is made up of 16 amino acids. Germline CDR1 reads KGHSH; CDR2 reads LQKENI. The J segment lost 1 base and the V segment lost 4 bases, leaving 8 bases of the junction unmatched. The CDR3 coding sequence is TGTGCCAGCTCACGCGGGGCAGGGGGCCAGAACACTGAAGCTTTCTTT. Amino acid sequence: CASSRGAGGQNTEAFF.

The chain is built from TRBV19 and TRBJ1-3; D unclear. Germline lookup yields CDR1 LNHDA and CDR2 SQIVND (reference sequence). The V end lost 7 bases, the J end lost 3 bases, and 10 bases lay between the germline ends. The CDR3 is made up of 13 amino acids. The CDR3 spells CASTSTHGNTIYF. For the CDR3, the DNA is TGTGCCAGTACCTCTACTCATGGAAACACCATATATTTT.

The chain carries TRBV5-1 and TRBJ1-2; D unclear. V gave up 1 base and J gave up 8 bases, with 15 bases separating them. In germline, CDR1 is SGHRS, CDR2 YFSETQ. The CDR3 is 14 amino acids. CDR3 loop: CASSLSQPNSGYTF. In DNA, the CDR3 is TGCGCCAGCAGCTTGAGTCAGCCGAATAGCGGCTACACCTTC.

The rearrangement joins TRBV5-4 to TRBJ1-2; 7 positions match TRBD1. Germline CDR1 reads SGHNT; CDR2 reads YYREEE (reference sequence). Trimming cost V 4 bases and J 12 bases; bases outside gene matches: 9. The CDR3 loop spans 12 amino acids. Here the CDR3 reads CASSVDREGDTF. For the CDR3, the DNA is TGTGCCAGCAGCGTAGACAGGGAAGGCGACACCTTC.

This chain uses TRBV29-1 with TRBJ1-2; TRBD1 might be the D (6 bases). Germline V CDR1 and CDR2: SQVTM, ANQGSEA. The ends were cut back, 4 bases at V and 4 bases at J, with 16 bases in the middle. The CDR3 contains 14 residues. In DNA, the CDR3 is TGCAGCGTTGTTGTCAGGGGCGGGCTCTATGGCTACACCTTC. The encoded protein is CSVVVRGGLYGYTF.

Here the CDR3 reads CASSTVAGTGELFF. The CDR3, as DNA: TGTGCCAGCAGCACCGTAGCCGGCACCGGGGAGCTGTTTTTT. The chain combines TRBV6-5 with TRBJ2-2; D uncertain. The CDR3 runs to 14 residues. V lost 6 bases, J lost 4 bases, and 12 bases lay in between. The germline gives CDR1 MNHEY, CDR2 SVGAGI.

The V call is TRBV7-8, the J call TRBJ2-3; D not certain. Per the germline V gene, CDR1 is SGHVS and CDR2 is FQNEAQ. The CDR3 consists of 13 residues. Trimming took 5 bases from V and 8 from J, leaving 14 bases between them. The CDR3, as DNA: TGTGCCAGCAGCCCCGCCTCCTTGGCTACGCAGTATTTT. Amino acids: CASSPASLATQYF.

The chain couples TRBV11-2 to TRBJ1-1; TRBD1 aligns across 8 bases. Germline loops: CDR1 SGHAT, CDR2 FQNNGV. V shed 0 bases and J 3 bases; nucleotides not matched to a gene: 3. CDR3 length: 15 amino acids. CDR3 DNA: TGTGCCAGCAGCTTAGATCCAGGGGGCTACACTGAAGCTTTCTTT. This gives the protein CASSLDPGGYTEAFF. Using reference TRBV11-2 and TRBJ1-1 for the parts outside the CDR3, the full variable domain is EAGVAQSPRYKIIEKRQSVAFWCNPISGHATLYWYQQILGQGPKLLIQFQNNGVVDDSQLPKDRFSAERLKGVDSTLKIQPAKLEDSAVYLCASSLDPGGYTEAFFGQGTRLTVV.

This clone came up a few times. Other nucleotide sequences in the sample specify the same CDR3. The V and J genes are TRBV3-1 (or the pseudogene TRBV3-2) and TRBJ2-7, with 7 bases matching TRBD1. Germline CDR1 reads LGHDT; CDR2 reads YNNKEL (reference sequence). J gave up 4 bases and V 4 bases, and 1 base lay outside the gene matches. The CDR3 runs to 12 residues. DNA of the CDR3: TGTGCCAGCAGCCCGACAGGGTACGAGCAGTACTTC. Its protein product is CASSPTGYEQYF.

The rearrangement links TRBV19 to TRBJ2-1; 15 bases line up with TRBD2. The CDR3 covers 14 residues. V was pared by 10 bases and J by 7 bases, with 5 bases of the junction left unmatched. Germline CDR1 and CDR2: LNHDA and SQIVND (reference sequence). CDR3 protein: CATGTSGGLNEQFF. Written as DNA, the CDR3 is TGTGCCACAGGGACTAGCGGGGGGCTAAATGAGCAGTTCTTC.

The chain links TRBV7-2 to TRBJ1-5, with a weak D call TRBD1 (5 bases). CDR1 is SGHTA and CDR2 is FQGNSA in the germline V gene. The CDR3 has 17 residues. V shed 4 bases and J shed 4 bases, with 20 bases lying between them. The CDR3 region has the DNA TGTGCCAGCAGCTCGCCCTCGGGGGTCCTCAGGAATCAGCCCCAGCATTTT. Translation gives CASSSPSGVLRNQPQHF.

This chain joins TRBV6-6 and TRBJ2-2; tentative D call: TRBD2 (6 bases). The V end lost 7 bases, the J end lost 11 bases, and 20 bases lay between the germline ends. The CDR3 runs to 14 residues. Germline CDR1 reads MNHNY; CDR2 reads SVGAGI (reference sequence). Here the CDR3 reads CASTKGLAGGELFF. CDR3 coding DNA: TGTGCCAGCACCAAGGGACTGGCGGGTGGAGAGCTGTTTTTT.

The chain uses TRBV7-9 and TRBJ1-3; the match to TRBD1 covers 8 bases. Germline CDR1 reads SEHNR; CDR2 reads FQNEAQ (reference sequence). V shed 4 bases and J 0 bases; nucleotides not matched to a gene: 5. The CDR3 is made up of 16 amino acids. This CDR3 reads CASSSYRGNSGNTIYF. The DNA of the CDR3 is TGTGCCAGCAGCTCATACAGGGGGAACTCTGGAAACACCATATATTTT.

In its sample, this clone was seen a few times. The identical CDR3 is also encoded by other nucleotide sequences in the sample. The chain combines TRBV5-1 with TRBJ1-1; 8 bases map to TRBD1. This CDR3 is built from 14 residues. V was pared by 4 bases and J by 1 base, with 3 bases of the junction left unmatched. Germline CDR1 SGHRS, CDR2 YFSETQ. The CDR3 sequence: CASSPGTGNTEAFF. The DNA for the CDR3 is TGCGCCAGCAGCCCCGGGACAGGGAACACTGAAGCTTTCTTT.

The chain recombines TRBV3-1 (or the pseudogene TRBV3-2) with TRBJ1-1, with D possibly matching TRBD1 (5 bases). Trimming shortened V by 1 base and J by 5 bases, and 23 bases separated the two germline ends. The CDR3 consists of 18 residues. The germline gives CDR1 LGHDT, CDR2 YNNKEL (reference sequence). The CDR3 coding sequence is TGTGCCAGCAGCCAAGCCATGCAGGGCTGCTGTGTTAGGACTGAAGCTTTCTTT. Protein product: CASSQAMQGCCVRTEAFF.

This clone has just one count. This rearrangement joins TRBV6-1 to TRBJ1-1, with a tentative D call TRBD1 (6 bases). CDR3 length: 13 residues. Looked up from germline, CDR1 is MNHNS and CDR2 is SASEGT. V was pared by 8 bases and J by 0 bases, with 10 bases between. The CDR3 reads CASQGPMNTEAFF. The CDR3 DNA reads TGTGCCAGCCAGGGGCCCATGAACACTGAAGCTTTCTTT.

The gene calls are TRBV19 and TRBJ2-2, with D unresolved. This CDR3 is built from 17 residues. Germline V CDR1 and CDR2: LNHDA, SQIVND (reference sequence). With 1 base removed from V and 0 bases from J, the gap between germline ends came to 12 bases. CDR3 nucleotides: TGTGCCAGTAGTATAGTCTTCGGCGGATCGAACACCGGGGAGCTGTTTTTT. It specifies CASSIVFGGSNTGELFF. Full variable domain (rest looked up from reference TRBV19 and TRBJ2-2): DGGITQSPKYLFRKEGQNVTLSCEQNLNHDAMYWYRQDPGQGLRLIYYSQIVNDFQKGDIAEGYSVSREKKESFPLTVTSAQKNPTAFYLCASSIVFGGSNTGELFFGEGSRLTVL.

The chain joins TRBV19 to TRBJ1-5, with unresolved D. Germline CDR1 and CDR2: LNHDA and SQIVND (reference sequence). The CDR3 runs 12 residues. Between the trimmed V and J ends, which lost 7 bases and 9 bases, there was a span of 13 bases. CDR3 sequence reads: CASIGDSVPQHF. CDR3 coding DNA: TGTGCCAGTATCGGGGATAGCGTGCCCCAGCATTTT.